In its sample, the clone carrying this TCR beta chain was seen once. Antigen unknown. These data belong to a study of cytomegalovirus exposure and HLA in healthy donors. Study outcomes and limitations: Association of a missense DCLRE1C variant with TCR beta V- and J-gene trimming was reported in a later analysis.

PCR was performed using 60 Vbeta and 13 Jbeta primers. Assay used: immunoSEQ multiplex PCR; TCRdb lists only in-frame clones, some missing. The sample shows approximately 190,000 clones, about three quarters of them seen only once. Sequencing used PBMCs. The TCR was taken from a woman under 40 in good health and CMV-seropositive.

Written as DNA, the CDR3 is TGTGCCATCAGCCTCGGGAGACTAATCACAGATACGCAGTATTTT. Amino acids: CAISLGRLITDTQYF. The chain carries TRBV10-3 and TRBJ2-3; a possible D gene is TRBD2 (6 bases). V lost 6 bases, J lost 2 bases, and 15 bases lay in between. This CDR3 spans 15 amino acids. Germline assignment: CDR1 ENHRY and CDR2 SYGVKD.